Listed below are T cell receptor beta chains from one sample, sequenced in a study of OX40 agonist ivuxolimab in advanced cancers. Sequenced by immunoSEQ multiplex PCR; TCRdb stores in-frame clones only, minus some. This sample yields under 20,000 clones, of which less than 85% are seen a single time; around 30% belongs to the top ten. The sample was CD4+ or CD8+ T cells sorted from blood, taken in a trial of the OX40 agonist ivuxolimab. These receptors all come from an adult with an advanced solid tumor such as melanoma, head and neck, liver or kidney cancer. Each CDR3 is given with its conserved first and last residue. Each record gives: clone size, J gene, D gene, CDR3 length, V gene, CDR3 protein, CDR3 DNA. D genes are given only for firm matches. Rows may omit the clone size; those that give it use once, few, many or a size class.

- | TRBJ2-1 | TRBD2 | 18 | TRBV15 | CATSSGLAGGNEYNEQFF | TGTGCCACCAGCTCGGGACTAGCGGGGGGAAATGAATACAATGAGCAGTTCTTC
- | TRBJ2-2 | TRBD1 | 13 | TRBV7-9 | CASSDTGAGELFF | TGTGCCAGCAGCGACACAGGGGCCGGGGAGCTGTTTTTT
- | TRBJ2-7 | - | 14 | TRBV27 | CASSFTGQGHEQYF | TGTGCCAGCAGTTTCACAGGGCAAGGACACGAGCAGTACTTC
- | TRBJ1-1 | - | 13 | TRBV9 | CASSSTGNTEAFF | TGTGCCAGCAGCTCGACGGGGAACACTGAAGCTTTCTTT
- | TRBJ1-3 | - | 16 | TRBV5-1 | CASSLVQAYSGNTIYF | TGCGCCAGCAGCTTGGTTCAGGCTTACTCTGGAAACACCATATATTTT
medium-sized | TRBJ1-4 | - | 17 | TRBV5-1 | CASSLAGRLDWGEKLFF | TGCGCCAGCAGCTTGGCGGGACGGCTAGACTGGGGTGAAAAACTGTTTTTT
- | TRBJ1-5 | - | 14 | TRBV6-6 | CASSRRGEKQPQHF | TGTGCCAGCAGTCGCAGGGGAGAGAAGCAGCCCCAGCATTTT
once | TRBJ2-7 | - | 13 | TRBV2 | CASSDLTFYEQYF | TGTGCCAGCAGCGACCTCACTTTCTACGAGCAGTACTTC
- | TRBJ2-3 | - | 19 | TRBV4-3 | CASSPNPGLVAVGADTQYF | TGCGCCAGCAGCCCCAACCCAGGATTGGTAGCGGTGGGCGCAGATACGCAGTATTTT
- | TRBJ2-7 | TRBD2 | 15 | TRBV13 | CASSPGRGGRYEQYF | TGTGCCAGCAGCCCCGGGCGAGGCGGGAGGTACGAGCAGTACTTC
- | TRBJ2-7 | - | 14 | TRBV6-5 | CASRTQGGGYEQYF | TGTGCCAGCAGGACCCAGGGCGGCGGGTACGAGCAGTACTTC
- | TRBJ2-7 | - | 14 | TRBV5-4 | CASSLSLKPYEQYF | TGTGCCAGCAGCTTAAGCCTAAAGCCCTACGAGCAGTACTTC
- | TRBJ2-1 | - | 13 | TRBV25-1 | CASGQVGSNEQFF | TGTGCCAGCGGTCAGGTCGGGTCCAATGAGCAGTTCTTC
- | TRBJ2-2 | - | 12 | TRBV28 | CASSFSDGELFF | TGTGCCAGCAGCTTTAGTGACGGGGAGCTGTTTTTT
- | TRBJ2-7 | TRBD2 | 15 | TRBV27 | CASSLGTSGGYEQYF | TGTGCCAGCAGTTTAGGGACTAGCGGAGGGTACGAGCAGTACTTC
medium-sized | TRBJ2-2 | - | 12 | TRBV6-5 | CASSYSTGELFF | TGTGCCAGCAGTTACTCTACCGGGGAGCTGTTTTTT
- | TRBJ2-7 | TRBD2 | 15 | TRBV7-6 | CASSFLAGGNNEQYF | TGTGCCAGCAGCTTCTTAGCGGGAGGGAATAACGAGCAGTACTTC
- | TRBJ1-3 | TRBD1 | 15 | TRBV6-5 | CASSPDRGAGNTIYF | TGTGCCAGCAGTCCCGACAGGGGGGCGGGAAACACCATATATTTT
- | TRBJ2-7 | - | 13 | TRBV4-2 | CASSQGMENPAYF | TGTGCCAGCAGCCAAGGGATGGAAAACCCCGCCTACTTC
- | TRBJ1-2 | - | 16 | TRBV28 | CASSSLVREKDYGYTF | TGTGCCAGCAGTTCCCTCGTAAGGGAAAAGGACTATGGCTACACCTTC
- | TRBJ2-3 | TRBD2 | 14 | TRBV9 | CASNTGGDADTQYF | TGTGCCAGCAACACGGGGGGGGACGCAGATACGCAGTATTTT
once | TRBJ1-5 | - | 17 | TRBV12-5 | CASGSRDITYSNQPQHF | TGTGCTAGTGGTTCCCGGGACATCACTTATAGCAATCAGCCCCAGCATTTT
- | TRBJ1-5 | TRBD1 | 16 | TRBV10-1 | CASSGEKTGSGEPQHF | TGCGCCAGCAGCGGAGAAAAGACAGGGAGCGGGGAGCCCCAGCATTTT
- | TRBJ2-1 | - | 15 | TRBV21-1 | CASSKTLTRLNEQFF | TGTGCCAGCAGCAAGACCTTAACCAGGCTAAATGAGCAGTTCTTC
- | TRBJ2-7 | TRBD2 | 16 | TRBV5-1 | CASSLVAGGPGDEQYF | TGCGCCAGCAGCTTAGTAGCGGGAGGGCCAGGGGACGAGCAGTACTTC
- | TRBJ2-2 | TRBD2 | 17 | TRBV13 | CASSSTTGAGGTGELFF | TGTGCCAGCAGCTCAACGACCGGAGCGGGGGGCACCGGGGAGCTGTTTTTT
- | TRBJ1-1 | TRBD1 | 14 | TRBV6-6 | CASSYSDRVAEAFF | TGTGCCAGCAGTTACTCAGACAGGGTCGCTGAAGCTTTCTTT
- | TRBJ2-1 | TRBD1 | 13 | TRBV19 | CASTRDRGGEQFF | TGTGCCAGTACCAGGGACAGAGGAGGTGAGCAGTTCTTC